A single sample gave rise to the 22 T cell receptor beta chains below, sequenced in a study of T cell responses to AZD1222 COVID-19 vaccine. Using immunoSEQ multiplex PCR, the repertoire was profiled, and TCRdb retains in-frame clones only, with some absent. In the table there are some 140,000 clones, 92% of which are singletons. Sequencing was performed on peripheral blood, taken on day 0 of AZD1222 vaccination. All receptors come from an adult in good health.

The chain is built from TRBV6-1 and TRBJ1-5, with unresolved D. The germline V gene encodes CDR1 MNHNS and CDR2 SASEGT. V lost 1 base and J lost 7, with 8 bases in between. The CDR3 totals 13 residues. This chain's CDR3 is CASSEVGTQPQHF. The CDR3 coding sequence is TGTGCCAGCAGTGAAGTTGGTACGCAGCCCCAGCATTTT.

This chain connects TRBV9 to TRBJ1-4; D remains unclear. The V gene lost 4 bases and the J gene lost 5 bases, with 15 bases spanning the gap. This CDR3 comprises 15 residues. Germline-derived CDR1 and CDR2 are SGDLS and YYNGEE. Written as DNA, the CDR3 is TGTGCCAGCAGCTCGGAGGGAGTTACAAATGAAAAACTGTTTTTT. Translation gives CASSSEGVTNEKLFF.

The genes are TRBV25-1 and TRBJ1-4; D is undetermined. The CDR3 extends over 16 amino acids. Trimming took off 1 base at V and 0 bases at J, with 9 bases between the two ends. Germline V gene data show CDR1 as MGHDK and CDR2 as SYGVNS. The CDR3 sequence is CASSESVLATNEKLFF. Written as DNA, the CDR3 is TGTGCCAGCAGTGAATCTGTGTTAGCAACTAATGAAAAACTGTTTTTT.

The rearrangement uses TRBV7-2 and TRBJ1-2; TRBD1 might be the D (6 bases). The CDR3 contains 17 residues. The V and J ends lost 5 bases and 7 bases respectively, with 26 bases between them. Germline V CDR1 and CDR2: SGHTA, FQGNSA. DNA for the CDR3: TGTGCCAGCAGCCTACGCTTCGGGAGGGGGTCTCCAATTGGCTACACCTTC. It encodes CASSLRFGRGSPIGYTF.

The gene calls are TRBV7-8 and TRBJ2-2, with D possibly TRBD2 on 6 matching bases. The germline V and J ends were trimmed by 5 bases and 4 bases, with 17 bases remaining between them. CDR1 SGHVS and CDR2 FQNEAQ come from the germline V gene. This CDR3 spans 16 amino acids. CDR3 DNA: TGTGCCAGCAGCCCATCGACGGCGGGGATCACCGGGGAGCTGTTTTTT. Translating gives CASSPSTAGITGELFF. The complete variable domain, with remaining parts taken from reference TRBV7-8 and TRBJ2-2, reads GAGVSQSPRYKVAKRGQDVALRCDPISGHVSLFWYQQALGQGPEFLTYFQNEAQLDKSGLPSDRFFAERPEGSVSTLKIQRTQQEDSAVYLCASSPSTAGITGELFFGEGSRLTVL.

The chain recombines TRBV15 with TRBJ1-5, with 7 bases identical to TRBD1. The trim removed 4 bases at V and 9 bases at J, leaving 6 bases unmatched. Looked up from germline, CDR1 is LNHNV and CDR2 is YYDKDF (reference sequence). The CDR3 has 13 residues. This CDR3 reads CATSTEPGGPQHF. Written as DNA, the CDR3 is TGTGCCACCAGCACCGAACCAGGGGGGCCCCAGCATTTT.

The chain combines TRBV7-2 with TRBJ2-5; TRBD1 might be the D (6 bases). Germline CDR1 reads SGHTA; CDR2 reads FQGNSA. V dropped 4 bases and J dropped 2 bases, with 11 bases sitting between them. The CDR3 is made up of 14 amino acids. The CDR3 region is CASSSWTEQETQYF. In DNA, the CDR3 is TGTGCCAGCAGCTCCTGGACAGAACAAGAGACCCAGTACTTC.

V gene TRBV6-5 combines with J gene TRBJ1-1, with D uncertain. The CDR3 is 13 residues long. V was pared by 1 base and J by 8 bases, with 11 bases between. Germline CDR1 reads MNHEY; CDR2 reads SVGAGI. Here the CDR3 DNA reads TGTGCCAGCAGTTACTTAGGTCAAGGGGAAGCTTTCTTT. Amino acids: CASSYLGQGEAFF.

The chain is built from TRBV2 and TRBJ2-1; no clear D gene. The CDR3 is 18 residues long. In germline, CDR1 is SNHLY, CDR2 FYNNEI. Trimming took 6 bases from V and 5 from J, leaving 26 bases between them. This chain's CDR3 is CASRRRVVQSPRNNEQFF. The CDR3 DNA is TGTGCCAGCAGGCGACGGGTGGTGCAGTCTCCCAGAAACAATGAGCAGTTCTTC.

The V call is TRBV5-1, the J call TRBJ2-2; D is uncertain. With 0 bases removed from V and 0 bases from J, the gap between germline ends came to 3 bases. CDR1 SGHRS and CDR2 YFSETQ come from the germline V gene. The CDR3 loop spans 14 amino acids. In DNA form, the CDR3 reads TGCGCCAGCAGCTTGGACCCGAACACCGGGGAGCTGTTTTTT. It specifies CASSLDPNTGELFF.

In this sample, this clone turned up once. This chain uses TRBV2 with TRBJ1-5, with D perhaps TRBD1 (6 bases). Between the trimmed V and J ends, which lost 5 bases and 2 bases, there was a span of 13 bases. Per the germline V gene, CDR1 is SNHLY and CDR2 is FYNNEI. The CDR3 totals 15 residues. CDR3 DNA: TGTGCCAGCAGTCCCCTCAGGACAGGCAATCAGCCCCAGCATTTT. Translation gives CASSPLRTGNQPQHF.

The chain uses TRBV11-2 and TRBJ2-7; D is unresolved. The V gene's germline CDR1 is SGHAT and CDR2 FQNNGV. The length of the CDR3 is 14 residues. Deletions cut 4 bases from V and 10 bases from J, with 20 bases between. As DNA, the CDR3 is TGTGCCAGCAGCTCCGACCCCGGAGAGTCGCTCCAGTACTTC. This codes for CASSSDPGESLQYF.

This sequence joins TRBV9 and TRBJ2-6; D gene unclear. The germline gives CDR1 SGDLS, CDR2 YYNGEE. The CDR3 spans 15 residues. Trimming shortened V by 5 bases and J by 0 bases, and 9 bases separated the two germline ends. The CDR3 reads CASSAPGSGANVLTF. The CDR3 coding sequence is TGTGCCAGCAGTGCCCCGGGCTCTGGGGCCAACGTCCTGACTTTC.

This clone showed up just a few times. The chain is built from TRBV11-2 and TRBJ1-6; no clear D gene. The CDR3 contains 14 residues. Germline-derived CDR1 and CDR2 are SGHAT and FQNNGV. Trimming left V 1 base short and J 10 bases short, with 11 bases between. Here the CDR3 DNA reads TGTGCCAGCAGCTTAGGGCCTGAGGGATCACCCCTCCACTTT. Its translation is CASSLGPEGSPLHF.

This sequence joins TRBV24-1 and TRBJ2-3; D ambiguous. The germline V gene has CDR1 KGHDR and CDR2 SFDVKD. The CDR3 totals 13 residues. Trimming stripped 12 bases from V and 2 bases from J, with 14 bases between. The CDR3 DNA reads TGTGCCGTAGACTCTCGATACACAGATACGCAGTATTTT. It yields the protein CAVDSRYTDTQYF.

The chain couples TRBV5-6 to TRBJ2-7; D tentatively reads TRBD1 or TRBD2 (5 bases each). Trimming stripped 0 bases from V and 4 bases from J, with 14 bases between. Looked up from germline, CDR1 is SGHDT and CDR2 is YYEEEE. CDR3 length: 15 amino acids. CDR3 loop: CASSLDRGPLYEQYF. The CDR3, as DNA: TGTGCCAGCAGCTTGGATAGGGGACCGCTTTACGAGCAGTACTTC.

The CDR3 spells CASSQVGGTTYEQYF. CDR3 nucleotide sequence: TGTGCCAGCAGCCAAGTCGGGGGGACGACCTACGAGCAGTACTTC. V and J are TRBV3-1 (or the pseudogene TRBV3-2) and TRBJ2-7; TRBD2 matches at 7 bases. Trimming took 1 base from V and 2 from J; bases not matched to a gene: 5. Germline V gene data show CDR1 as LGHDT and CDR2 as YNNKEL (reference sequence). The CDR3 runs to 15 residues.

The chain joins TRBV6-5 to TRBJ1-5; 11 nucleotides line up with TRBD1. This CDR3 has 14 amino acids. V lost 6 bases to trimming and J lost 6 bases; unmatched junction nucleotides: 4. The germline gives CDR1 MNHEY, CDR2 SVGAGI. CDR3 sequence: CASSADRGRQPQHF. DNA of the CDR3: TGTGCCAGCAGCGCGGACAGGGGGCGTCAGCCCCAGCATTTT.

The V and J genes are TRBV2 and TRBJ2-4, with 14 nucleotides matching TRBD2. Germline V gene lookup returns CDR1 SNHLY and CDR2 FYNNEI. J was trimmed by 6 bases and V by 6 bases; bases with no gene match: 4. This CDR3 region has 15 residues. CDR3 sequence: CASRGLAGVRNIQYF. CDR3 nucleotide sequence: TGTGCCAGCAGGGGACTAGCGGGAGTTAGAAACATTCAGTACTTC.

The J gene is TRBJ1-2, the V gene TRBV5-1; the D is unclear. The CDR3 spans 18 residues. Between the trimmed V and J ends, which lost 0 bases and 1 base, there was a span of 19 bases. The germline V gene has CDR1 SGHRS and CDR2 YFSETQ. The CDR3 is CASSLDPIGQPNNYGYTF. In nucleotides, the CDR3 is TGCGCCAGCAGCTTGGACCCCATTGGGCAGCCTAATAACTATGGCTACACCTTC.

The V gene is TRBV6-2 or TRBV6-3, the J gene TRBJ1-5; D might be TRBD1 (6 bases). Per the germline V gene, CDR1 is MNHEY and CDR2 is SVGEGT. The CDR3 contains 20 residues. The V end lost 2 bases, the J end lost 1 base, and 24 bases lay between the germline ends. The chain's CDR3 is CASSYEGGGELYLSNQPQHF. The DNA for the CDR3 is TGTGCCAGCAGTTACGAGGGAGGGGGAGAACTCTACCTAAGCAATCAGCCCCAGCATTTT.

V usage is TRBV10-3 and J usage is TRBJ2-5; 7 bases line up with TRBD1. The ends lost 3 bases at V and 3 bases at J; junction bases unmatched: 4. The CDR3 loop spans 14 amino acids. Germline V lookup: CDR1 ENHRY, CDR2 SYGVKD. CDR3 bases: TGTGCCATCAGTGAAAGGGGGCCAAAAGAGACCCAGTACTTC. This sequence encodes CAISERGPKETQYF.